These 8 T cell receptor beta chains were all obtained from the same sample, sequenced in a study of T cells after yellow fever vaccination. TCRdb passed the 5' RACE reads through MiXCR, listing each CDR3 protein once. The repertoire holds some 130,000 distinct CDR3 sequences, with 6.6% as singletons. The specimen comprised CD4+ T cells sorted from PBMCs, sampled 10 days after the yellow fever booster vaccination. The receptors were sampled from a man in his thirties or forties who received the YFV17D yellow fever vaccine.

This clonotype was seen repeatedly, ten times or more. This chain joins TRBV29-1 and TRBJ1-5, with 9 bases fitting TRBD1. The trim removed 4 bases at V and 4 bases at J, leaving 8 bases unmatched. This CDR3 is built from 15 residues. Germline lookup yields CDR1 SQVTM and CDR2 ANQGSEA. The CDR3 sequence is CSVASGTGRNQPQHF. The CDR3 DNA sequence: TGCAGCGTTGCGAGCGGGACAGGGAGGAATCAGCCCCAGCATTTT.

As regards this clonotype: At one end, the junction sequence differs from germline, possibly due to a read error. CDR3 sequence reads: CASGTIGTRLHF. As DNA, the CDR3 is TGTGCTAGTGGCACAATCGGGACTAGGCTCCATTTT. The chain is built from TRBV12-5 and TRBJ2-3; 8 positions agree with TRBD2. The CDR3 is made up of 12 amino acids. The germline CDR1 and CDR2 sequences are LGHNT and FRNRAP.

A remark on this clonotype: One end of the junction varies from germline; a read error may be responsible. V gene TRBV20-1 combines with J gene TRBJ2-7, with TRBD2 matching 8 bases. This CDR3 is 17 amino acids long. CDR1 is DFQATT, CDR2 SNEGSKA, per germline (reference sequence). DNA of the CDR3: TGCTGTGCTAGAGGTTTTAGCGGGACTTTCACCCCGTACGAGCAGTACTTC. Its protein product is CCARGFSGTFTPYEQYF.

A few counts support this clonotype. This chain connects TRBV7-2 to TRBJ1-2; 12 nucleotides line up with TRBD1. The trim removed 1 base at V and 6 bases at J, leaving 0 bases unmatched. The germline V gene encodes CDR1 SGHTA and CDR2 FQGNSA. The CDR3 length is 14 residues. The DNA for the CDR3 is TGTGCCAGCAGCTTAGGGGACAGGGGGCATGGCTACACCTTC. Translating it yields CASSLGDRGHGYTF.

This clonotype was seen many times. The chain carries TRBV4-2 and TRBJ2-3; tentatively, D is TRBD2 (6 bases). Trimming stripped 1 base from V and 0 bases from J, with 11 bases between. The CDR3 is 16 residues long. The germline V gene encodes CDR1 LGHNA and CDR2 YNFKEQ. CDR3 DNA sequence: TGTGCCAGCAGCCAAGGGGTTAGCGGTAGCACAGATACGCAGTATTTT. Protein sequence: CASSQGVSGSTDTQYF.

This clonotype occurred many times. The J gene is TRBJ2-5, the V gene TRBV4-3, with 9 bases identical to TRBD1. The germline V gene encodes CDR1 LGHNA and CDR2 YSLEER. J gave up 5 bases and V 0 bases, and 1 base lay outside the gene matches. This CDR3 comprises 14 residues. CDR3 coding DNA: TGCGCCAGCAGCCAAGAGACAGGGGGGGAGACCCAGTACTTC. Its protein is CASSQETGGETQYF.

This clonotype showed up many times. This rearrangement joins TRBV7-2 to TRBJ2-2; a weak D match, TRBD1 (5 bases). From germline, CDR1 is SGHTA and CDR2 FQGNSA. Trimming left V 5 bases short and J 1 base short, with 14 bases between. The CDR3 extends over 16 amino acids. CDR3 sequence (DNA): TGTGCCAGCAGCAATCCTGGGGCTCTGAACACCGGGGAGCTGTTTTTT. Its protein is CASSNPGALNTGELFF.

This clonotype was recorded at least ten times. The CDR3 spells CAIYQEGGIRNYGYTF. CDR3 DNA sequence: TGTGCCATCTATCAGGAGGGGGGGATACGCAACTATGGCTACACCTTC. This chain uses TRBV10-3 with TRBJ1-2; TRBD1 might be the D (6 bases). Trimming removed 8 bases from V and 2 bases from J, with 21 bases in between. This CDR3 is 16 amino acids long. Germline lookup yields CDR1 ENHRY and CDR2 SYGVKD.